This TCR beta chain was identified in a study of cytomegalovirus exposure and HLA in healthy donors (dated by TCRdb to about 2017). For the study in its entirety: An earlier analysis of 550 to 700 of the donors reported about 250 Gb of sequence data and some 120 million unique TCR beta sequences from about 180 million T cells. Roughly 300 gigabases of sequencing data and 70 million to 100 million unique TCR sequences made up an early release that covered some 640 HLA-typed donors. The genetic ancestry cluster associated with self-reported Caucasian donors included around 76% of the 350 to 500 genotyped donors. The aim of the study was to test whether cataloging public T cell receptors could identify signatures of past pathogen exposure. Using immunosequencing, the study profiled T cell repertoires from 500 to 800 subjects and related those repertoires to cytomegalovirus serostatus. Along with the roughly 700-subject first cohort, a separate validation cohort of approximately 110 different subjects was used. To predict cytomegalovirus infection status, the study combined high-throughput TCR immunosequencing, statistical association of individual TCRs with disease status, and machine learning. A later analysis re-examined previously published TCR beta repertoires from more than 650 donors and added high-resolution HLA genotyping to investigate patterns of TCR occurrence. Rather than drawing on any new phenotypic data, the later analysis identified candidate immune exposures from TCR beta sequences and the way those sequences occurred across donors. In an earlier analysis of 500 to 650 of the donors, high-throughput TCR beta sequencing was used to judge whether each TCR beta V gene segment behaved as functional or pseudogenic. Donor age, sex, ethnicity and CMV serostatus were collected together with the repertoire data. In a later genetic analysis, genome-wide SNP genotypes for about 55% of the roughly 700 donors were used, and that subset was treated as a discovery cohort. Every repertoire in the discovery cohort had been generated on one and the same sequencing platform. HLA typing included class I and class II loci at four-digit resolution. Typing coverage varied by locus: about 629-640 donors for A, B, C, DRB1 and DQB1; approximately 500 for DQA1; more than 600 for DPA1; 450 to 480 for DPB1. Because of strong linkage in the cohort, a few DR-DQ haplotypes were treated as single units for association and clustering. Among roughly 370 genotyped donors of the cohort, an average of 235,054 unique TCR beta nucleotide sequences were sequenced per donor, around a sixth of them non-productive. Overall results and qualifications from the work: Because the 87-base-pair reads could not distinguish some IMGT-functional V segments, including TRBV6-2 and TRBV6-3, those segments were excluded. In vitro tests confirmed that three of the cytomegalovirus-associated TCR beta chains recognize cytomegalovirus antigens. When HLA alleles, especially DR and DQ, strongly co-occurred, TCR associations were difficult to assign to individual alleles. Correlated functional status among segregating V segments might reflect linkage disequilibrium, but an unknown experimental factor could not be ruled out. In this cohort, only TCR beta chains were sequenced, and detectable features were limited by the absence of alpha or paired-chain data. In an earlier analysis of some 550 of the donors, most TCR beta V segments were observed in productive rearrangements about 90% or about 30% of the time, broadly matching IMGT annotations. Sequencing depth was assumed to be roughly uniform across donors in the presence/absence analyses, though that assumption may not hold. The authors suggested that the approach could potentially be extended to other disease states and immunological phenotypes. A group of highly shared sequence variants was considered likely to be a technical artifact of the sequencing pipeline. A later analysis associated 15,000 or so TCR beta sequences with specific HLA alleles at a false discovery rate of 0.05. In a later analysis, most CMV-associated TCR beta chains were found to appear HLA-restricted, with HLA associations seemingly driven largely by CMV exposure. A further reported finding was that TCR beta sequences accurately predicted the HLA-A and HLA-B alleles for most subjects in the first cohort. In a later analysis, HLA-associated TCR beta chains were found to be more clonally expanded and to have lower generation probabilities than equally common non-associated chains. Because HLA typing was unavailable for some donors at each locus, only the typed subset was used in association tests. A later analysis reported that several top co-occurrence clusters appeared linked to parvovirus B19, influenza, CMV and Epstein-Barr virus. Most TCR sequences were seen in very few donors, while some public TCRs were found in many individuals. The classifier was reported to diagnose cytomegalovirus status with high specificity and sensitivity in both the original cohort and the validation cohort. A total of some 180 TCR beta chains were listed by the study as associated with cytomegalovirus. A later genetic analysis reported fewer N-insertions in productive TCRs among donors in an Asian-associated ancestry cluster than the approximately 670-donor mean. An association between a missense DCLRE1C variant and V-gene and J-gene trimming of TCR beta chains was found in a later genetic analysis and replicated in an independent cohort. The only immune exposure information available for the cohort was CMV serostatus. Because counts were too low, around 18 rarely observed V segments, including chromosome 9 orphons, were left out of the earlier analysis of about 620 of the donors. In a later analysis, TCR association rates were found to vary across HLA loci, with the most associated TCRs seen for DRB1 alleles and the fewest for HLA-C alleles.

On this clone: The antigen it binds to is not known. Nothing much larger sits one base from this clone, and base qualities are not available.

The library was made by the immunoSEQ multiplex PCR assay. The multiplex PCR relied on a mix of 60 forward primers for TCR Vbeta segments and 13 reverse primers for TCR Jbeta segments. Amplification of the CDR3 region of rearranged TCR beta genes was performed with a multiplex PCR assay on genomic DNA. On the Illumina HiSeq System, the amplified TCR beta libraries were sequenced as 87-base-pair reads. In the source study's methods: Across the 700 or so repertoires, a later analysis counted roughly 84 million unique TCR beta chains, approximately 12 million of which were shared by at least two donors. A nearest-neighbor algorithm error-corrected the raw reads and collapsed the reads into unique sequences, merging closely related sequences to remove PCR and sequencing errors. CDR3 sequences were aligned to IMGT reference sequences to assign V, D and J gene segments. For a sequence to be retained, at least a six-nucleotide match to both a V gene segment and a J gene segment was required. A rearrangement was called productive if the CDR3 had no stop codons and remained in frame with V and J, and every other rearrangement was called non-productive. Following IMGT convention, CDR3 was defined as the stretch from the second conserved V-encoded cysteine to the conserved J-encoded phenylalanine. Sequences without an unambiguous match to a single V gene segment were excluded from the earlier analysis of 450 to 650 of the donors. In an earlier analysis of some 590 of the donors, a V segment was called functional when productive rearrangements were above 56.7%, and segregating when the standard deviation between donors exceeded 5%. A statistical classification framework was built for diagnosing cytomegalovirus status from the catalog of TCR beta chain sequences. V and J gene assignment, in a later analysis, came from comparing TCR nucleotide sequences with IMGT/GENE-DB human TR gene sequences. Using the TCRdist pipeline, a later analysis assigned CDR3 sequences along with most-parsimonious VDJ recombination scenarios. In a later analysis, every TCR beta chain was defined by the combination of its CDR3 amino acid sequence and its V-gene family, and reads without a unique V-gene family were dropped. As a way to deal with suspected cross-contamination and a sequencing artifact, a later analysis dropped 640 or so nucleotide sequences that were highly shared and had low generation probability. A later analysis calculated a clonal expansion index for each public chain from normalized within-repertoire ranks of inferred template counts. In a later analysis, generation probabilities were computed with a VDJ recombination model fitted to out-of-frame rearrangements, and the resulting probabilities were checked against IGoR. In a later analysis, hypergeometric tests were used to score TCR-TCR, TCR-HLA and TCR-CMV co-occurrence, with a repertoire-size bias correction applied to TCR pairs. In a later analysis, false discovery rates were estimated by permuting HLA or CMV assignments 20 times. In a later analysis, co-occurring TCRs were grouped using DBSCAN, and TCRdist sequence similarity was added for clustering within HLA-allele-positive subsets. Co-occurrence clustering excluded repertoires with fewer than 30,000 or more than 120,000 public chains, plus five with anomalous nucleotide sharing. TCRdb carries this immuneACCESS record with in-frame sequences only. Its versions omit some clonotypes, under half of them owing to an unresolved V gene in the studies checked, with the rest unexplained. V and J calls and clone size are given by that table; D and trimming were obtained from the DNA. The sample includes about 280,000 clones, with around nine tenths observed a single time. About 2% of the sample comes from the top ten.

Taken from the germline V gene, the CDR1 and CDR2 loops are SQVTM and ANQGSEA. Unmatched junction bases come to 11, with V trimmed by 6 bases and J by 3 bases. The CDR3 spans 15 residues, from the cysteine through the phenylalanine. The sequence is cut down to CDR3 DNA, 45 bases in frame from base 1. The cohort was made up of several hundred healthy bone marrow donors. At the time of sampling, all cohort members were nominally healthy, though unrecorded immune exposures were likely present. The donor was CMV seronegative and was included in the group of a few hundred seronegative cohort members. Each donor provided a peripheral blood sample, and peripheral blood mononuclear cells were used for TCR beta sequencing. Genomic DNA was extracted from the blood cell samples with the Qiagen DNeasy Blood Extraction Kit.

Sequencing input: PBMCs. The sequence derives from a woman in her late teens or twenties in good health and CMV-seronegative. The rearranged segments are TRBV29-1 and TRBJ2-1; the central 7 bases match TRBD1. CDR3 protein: CSVHRQGRGYNEQFF. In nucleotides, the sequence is TGCAGCGTCCATAGACAGGGTCGGGGCTACAATGAGCAGTTCTTC.